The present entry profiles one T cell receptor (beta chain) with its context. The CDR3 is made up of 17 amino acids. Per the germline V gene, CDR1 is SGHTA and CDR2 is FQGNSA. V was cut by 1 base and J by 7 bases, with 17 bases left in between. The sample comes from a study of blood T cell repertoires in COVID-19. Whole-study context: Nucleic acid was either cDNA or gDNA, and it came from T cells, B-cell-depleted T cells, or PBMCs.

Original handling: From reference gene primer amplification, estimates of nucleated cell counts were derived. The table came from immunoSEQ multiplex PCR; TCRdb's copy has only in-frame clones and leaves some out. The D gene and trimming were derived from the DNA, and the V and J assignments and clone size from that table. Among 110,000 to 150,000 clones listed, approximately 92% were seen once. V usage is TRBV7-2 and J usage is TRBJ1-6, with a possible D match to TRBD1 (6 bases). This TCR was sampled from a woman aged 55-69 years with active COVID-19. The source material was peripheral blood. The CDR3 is CASSLDPGAGVNSPLHF. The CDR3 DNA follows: TGTGCCAGCAGCTTAGATCCAGGGGCCGGAGTAAATTCACCCCTCCACTTT.